Presented here are 15 T cell receptor beta chains from one specimen sequenced in a study of identical twins. Using its own MiXCR run on the 5' RACE reads, TCRdb lists one record per CDR3 protein. The sample has about 220,000 distinct CDR3 sequences, roughly 7.5% seen once. The same data also went into a second study, on yellow fever vaccine responses in identical twins.

The specimen sequenced was memory (CD45RO+) T cells sorted from blood. The receptors come from a young woman in good health.

Ten or more counts support this clonotype. V is TRBV15 and J is TRBJ1-2, with 7 nucleotides matching TRBD1. The CDR3 runs to 14 residues. Germline V gives CDR1 LNHNV, CDR2 YYDKDF (reference sequence). V shed 0 bases and J 2 bases; nucleotides not matched to a gene: 0. For the CDR3, the DNA is TGTGCCACCAGCAGAGACAGGGGGAACTATGGCTACACCTTC. The encoded protein is CATSRDRGNYGYTF.

Notes on this clonotype: An end of the junction differs from the germline gene, which may be a read error. This chain links TRBV10-3 with TRBJ2-5, with D possibly matching TRBD1 (6 bases). Germline assignment: CDR1 ENHRY and CDR2 SYGVKD. CDR3 length equals 16 residues. The DNA for the CDR3 is TGTGCCATCAGTGAGTCCCCCAGGGGTGCAGGGGAGACCCGGTACTTC. Protein sequence: CAISESPRGAGETRYF.

At least ten counts were recorded for this clonotype. The rearrangement joins TRBV12-3 or TRBV12-4 to TRBJ1-6; 9 bases are a match to TRBD1. Trimming at V came to 6 bases and at J to 7 bases, leaving 1 base not matched to a gene. This CDR3 has 13 amino acids. The CDR3 sequence: CASRGTGNSPLHF. DNA for the CDR3: TGTGCCAGCAGGGGGACAGGGAATTCACCCCTCCACTTT.

Ten or more counts support this clonotype. V usage is TRBV2 and J usage is TRBJ2-2; D possibly matches TRBD1 or TRBD2 (5 bases each). Germline CDR1 reads SNHLY; CDR2 reads FYNNEI. The V gene lost 6 bases and the J gene lost 2 bases, with 16 bases spanning the gap. This CDR3 is 16 amino acids long. The CDR3 nucleotides read TGTGCCAGCAGACCTACCGGGACGGCAAACACCGGGGAGCTGTTTTTT. The encoded protein is CASRPTGTANTGELFF.

J is TRBJ2-3 and V is TRBV7-3, with 8 positions matching TRBD2. The V segment lost 2 bases and the J segment 3 bases; nucleotides outside the gene matches: 4. This CDR3 comprises 15 residues. CDR1 and CDR2 (germline): SGHTA, FQGTGA. CDR3 bases: TGTGCCAGCAGCTTAGCGGGGGGCGTAACAGATACGCAGTATTTT. Amino acid sequence: CASSLAGGVTDTQYF.

In its sample, this clonotype was seen many times. The chain joins TRBV3-1 to TRBJ2-3, with 11 bases that match TRBD1. Germline V lookup: CDR1 LGHDT, CDR2 YNNKEL (reference sequence). J gave up 3 bases and V 3 bases, and 5 bases lay outside the gene matches. This CDR3 region has 16 residues. CDR3: CASSQDRGLKTDTQYF. In nucleotides, the CDR3 is TGTGCCAGCAGCCAGGACAGGGGGCTCAAAACAGATACGCAGTATTTT.

This clonotype has a count of ten or more. The V and J genes are TRBV27 and TRBJ2-2, with unresolved D. Germline V gene lookup returns CDR1 MNHEY and CDR2 SMNVEV (reference sequence). The CDR3 loop spans 16 amino acids. V dropped 2 bases and J dropped 0 bases, with 10 bases sitting between them. CDR3 sequence (DNA): TGTGCCAGCAGTTTACTCCGGAAACCGAACACCGGGGAGCTGTTTTTT. Its translation: CASSLLRKPNTGELFF.

This clonotype was counted at least ten times. The chain uses TRBV5-1 and TRBJ1-1, with 10 bases fitting TRBD1. Germline CDR1 reads SGHRS; CDR2 reads YFSETQ. The CDR3 loop spans 13 amino acids. J lost 6 bases, V lost 5 bases, and 4 bases had no gene match. The CDR3 DNA sequence: TGCGCCAGCAGTATGGGGACAGGGGCTGAAGCTTTCTTT. It is translated as CASSMGTGAEAFF.

This clonotype was seen at least ten times. The CDR3 nucleotides read TGCGCCAGCAGCTTCGGACTAGCGATGGCGGACATTCAGTACTTC. Residues: CASSFGLAMADIQYF. The chain combines TRBV5-1 with TRBJ2-4; TRBD2 matches 9 bases. Germline CDR1 reads SGHRS; CDR2 reads YFSETQ. The length of the CDR3 is 15 residues. V shed 2 bases and J 8 bases; nucleotides not matched to a gene: 8.

This clonotype appeared many times. The DNA of the CDR3 is TGCGCCAGCAGCCAAGTAGGAGCCGGAGTCTACGAGCAGTACTTC. Protein sequence: CASSQVGAGVYEQYF. J is TRBJ2-7 and V is TRBV4-3; D call uncertain. V lost 1 base, J lost 3 bases, and 13 bases lay in between. The CDR3 loop spans 15 amino acids. Germline CDR1 LGHNA, CDR2 YSLEER.

This clonotype was counted many times. CDR3 sequence (DNA): TGTGCCAGCAGTCGTCCGGGGCCTACGGGTGCTAGCAATGAGCAGTTCTTC. This translates into CASSRPGPTGASNEQFF. The chain combines TRBV6-1 with TRBJ2-1; either TRBD1 or TRBD2 may supply D (5 bases each). The germline V gene encodes CDR1 MNHNS and CDR2 SASEGT. V shed 5 bases and J shed 6 bases, with 23 bases lying between them. This CDR3 spans 17 amino acids.

This clonotype was recorded at least ten times. The rearrangement joins TRBV29-1 to TRBJ2-5; D is uncertain. Germline V lookup: CDR1 SQVTM, CDR2 ANQGSEA. V gave up 5 bases and J gave up 2 bases, with 9 bases separating them. The CDR3 spans 12 residues. The CDR3 DNA reads TGCAGCGTTCTGGCAATACAAGAGACCCAGTACTTC. Protein: CSVLAIQETQYF.

The rearrangement joins TRBV24-1 to TRBJ2-5, with TRBD2 matching over 11 bases. CDR3 length: 18 residues. Germline trimming cut 9 bases from V and 3 bases from J; bases unmatched to any gene: 17. CDR1 is KGHDR, CDR2 SFDVKD, per germline. CDR3 sequence: CATGNTGRSGRVEETQYF. The DNA for the CDR3 is TGTGCCACCGGCAATACAGGGCGTAGCGGGAGGGTGGAAGAGACCCAGTACTTC.

Ten or more counts support this clonotype. The chain uses TRBV6-5 and TRBJ1-6, with a tentative D call TRBD1 (6 bases). The CDR3 is 15 amino acids. The germline V and J ends were trimmed by 4 bases and 9 bases, with 16 bases remaining between them. CDR1 is MNHEY and CDR2 is SVGAGI in the germline V gene. The CDR3 is CASSLGGASVSPLHF. CDR3 DNA sequence: TGTGCCAGCAGTTTAGGGGGGGCGTCTGTTTCACCCCTCCACTTT.

CDR3 DNA: TGCGCCAGCAGCCCTAGACCGGGGGTAGGCACCTACGAGCAGTACTTC. This codes for CASSPRPGVGTYEQYF. The rearrangement uses TRBV5-1 and TRBJ2-7; the D gene is possibly TRBD2 (6 bases). The CDR3 sequence is 16 residues long. Germline CDR1 SGHRS, CDR2 YFSETQ. The V gene lost 4 bases and the J gene lost 2 bases, with 19 bases spanning the gap.